These 7 T cell receptor beta chains were sequenced from one sample in a study of control samples from healthy donors and cancer patients. Assay used: immunoSEQ multiplex PCR; TCRdb lists only in-frame clones, some missing. The sample lists about 150,000 clones, about 94% seen once, with approximately 6.1% in the top ten. Sequencing was carried out using blood. These receptors originate from a man aged 40-49 years in good health.

The chain couples TRBV5-5 to TRBJ2-7, with 8 bases fitting TRBD1. V lost 3 bases, J lost 3 bases, and 8 bases stayed unmatched. Germline CDR1 SGHKS, CDR2 YYEKEE (reference sequence). The CDR3 sequence is 15 residues long. The CDR3 is CASSYKLGTGYEQYF. DNA for the CDR3: TGTGCCAGCAGCTACAAACTCGGGACAGGCTACGAGCAGTACTTC.

In this sample, this clone turned up once. This chain joins TRBV27 and TRBJ2-7; perhaps D is TRBD1 or TRBD2 (7 bases each). The CDR3 spans 15 residues. Germline V gene lookup returns CDR1 MNHEY and CDR2 SMNVEV (reference sequence). Trimming left V 3 bases short and J 1 base short, with 13 bases between. DNA for the CDR3: TGTGCCAGCAGTTTGGGAGGGGGCGCTTCCTACGAGCAGTACTTC. It specifies CASSLGGGASYEQYF.

The chain uses TRBV5-5 and TRBJ1-1, with D perhaps matching TRBD1 (6 bases). The CDR3 runs to 13 residues. The V end lost 3 bases, the J end lost 6 bases, and 12 bases lay between the germline ends. Germline values: CDR1 SGHKS, CDR2 YYEKEE (reference sequence). This chain's CDR3 is CASSYGTFPEAFF. CDR3 bases: TGTGCCAGCAGCTACGGGACATTCCCTGAAGCTTTCTTT.

The V and J genes are TRBV12-3 or TRBV12-4 and TRBJ1-2; D call uncertain. V lost 5 bases to trimming and J lost 2 bases, with 9 bases between them. The CDR3 loop spans 13 amino acids. The CDR3 loop is CASSPQRNYGYTF. In nucleotides, the CDR3 is TGTGCCAGCAGTCCTCAGCGGAACTATGGCTACACCTTC.

The chain links TRBV30 to TRBJ2-7; 12 nucleotides agree with TRBD1. Germline V lookup: CDR1 GTSNPN, CDR2 SVGIG (reference sequence). J gave up 6 bases and V 2 bases, and 2 bases lay outside the gene matches. This CDR3 has 13 amino acids. The CDR3 DNA reads TGTGCCTGGAGTTTGGGACAGGGGGCCGAGCAGTACTTC. Translation gives CAWSLGQGAEQYF.

The sample holds one count of this clone. The genes are TRBV3-1 (or the pseudogene TRBV3-2) and TRBJ2-1, with D perhaps TRBD1 (5 bases). V lost 6 bases, J lost 6 bases, and 18 bases lay in between. The CDR3 is made up of 15 amino acids. Germline V gene data show CDR1 as LGHDT and CDR2 as YNNKEL (reference sequence). The CDR3 DNA is TGTGCCAGCAGAGACCAGGGCCTCACGGGCAATGAGCAGTTCTTC. Protein product: CASRDQGLTGNEQFF.

The rearrangement uses TRBV28 and TRBJ1-2, with D perhaps matching TRBD1 (6 bases). CDR1 is MDHEN and CDR2 is SYDVKM in the germline V gene. There are 11 residues in the CDR3. The V gene lost 8 bases and the J gene lost 7 bases, with 11 bases spanning the gap. The CDR3 nucleotides are TGTGCCAGCTCCGACAGGATTGGCTACACCTTC. As protein: CASSDRIGYTF.